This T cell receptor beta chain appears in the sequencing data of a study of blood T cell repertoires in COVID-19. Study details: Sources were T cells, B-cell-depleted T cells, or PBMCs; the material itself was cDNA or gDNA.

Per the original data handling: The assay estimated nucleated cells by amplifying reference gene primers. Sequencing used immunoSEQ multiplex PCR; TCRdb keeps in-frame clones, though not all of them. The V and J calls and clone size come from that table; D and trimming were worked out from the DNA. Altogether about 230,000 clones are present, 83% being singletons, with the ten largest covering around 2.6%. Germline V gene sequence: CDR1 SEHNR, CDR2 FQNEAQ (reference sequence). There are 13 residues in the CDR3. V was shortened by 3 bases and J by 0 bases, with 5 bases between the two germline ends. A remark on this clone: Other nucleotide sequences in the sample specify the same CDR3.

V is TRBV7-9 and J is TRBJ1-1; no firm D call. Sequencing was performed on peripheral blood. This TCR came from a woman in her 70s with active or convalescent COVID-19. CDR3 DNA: TGTGCCAGCAGCTTTAGCGTGAACACTGAAGCTTTCTTT. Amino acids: CASSFSVNTEAFF.